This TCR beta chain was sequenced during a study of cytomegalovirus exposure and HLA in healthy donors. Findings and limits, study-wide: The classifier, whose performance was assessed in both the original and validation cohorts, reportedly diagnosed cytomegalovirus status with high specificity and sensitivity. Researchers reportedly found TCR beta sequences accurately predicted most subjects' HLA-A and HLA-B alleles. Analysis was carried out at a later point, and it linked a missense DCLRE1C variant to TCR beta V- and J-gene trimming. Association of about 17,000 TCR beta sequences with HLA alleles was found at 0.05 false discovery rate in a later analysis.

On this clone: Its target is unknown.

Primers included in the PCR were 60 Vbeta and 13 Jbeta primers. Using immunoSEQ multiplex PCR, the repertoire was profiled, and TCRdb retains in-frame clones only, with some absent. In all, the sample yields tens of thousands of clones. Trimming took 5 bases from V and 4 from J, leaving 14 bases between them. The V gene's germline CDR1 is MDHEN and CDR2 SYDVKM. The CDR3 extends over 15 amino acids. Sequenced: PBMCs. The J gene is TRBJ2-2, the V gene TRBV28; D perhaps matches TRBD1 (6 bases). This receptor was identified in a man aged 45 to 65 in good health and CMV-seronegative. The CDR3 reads CASSTSGVSTGELFF. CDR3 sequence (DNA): TGTGCCAGCAGTACCTCAGGGGTTTCCACCGGGGAGCTGTTTTTT. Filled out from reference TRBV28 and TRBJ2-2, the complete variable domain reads DVKVTQSSRYLVKRTGEKVFLECVQDMDHENMFWYRQDPGLGLRLIYFSYDVKMKEKGDIPEGYSVSREKKERFSLILESASTNQTSMYLCASSTSGVSTGELFFGEGSRLTVL.